The rows below give T cell receptor beta chains drawn from one sample of a study of T cell responses to AZD1222 COVID-19 vaccine. Assay: immunoSEQ multiplex PCR; the TCRdb copy retains only in-frame clones and omits some. This table holds about 140,000 clones, 75% to 90% found once. This material consisted of peripheral blood, taken 28 days after the second AZD1222 dose. The receptors were sampled from an adult who received the AZD1222 COVID-19 vaccine. The CDR3 runs from the conserved cysteine through the conserved F or W. D genes are given only for firm matches. Clone size is given for some rows only: seen once, a few or many times, or a class if the clone is expanded.

D: .
J: TRBJ1-2
V: TRBV28
size: .
DNA: TGTGCCAGCAGTTTAAGTACGTATGGCTACACCTTC
CDR3: CASSLSTYGYTF

D: TRBD1
J: TRBJ2-2
V: TRBV6-1
size: .
DNA: TGTGCCAGCAGTGAAGTAGCTCTCGGGACAGGGGGTAGGTTCGCCGGGGAGCTGTTTTTT
CDR3: CASSEVALGTGGRFAGELFF

D: .
J: TRBJ1-5
V: TRBV28
size: .
DNA: TGTGCCAGCAGCTCGGGGGGGGTTCATCAGCCCCAGCATTTT
CDR3: CASSSGGVHQPQHF

D: .
J: TRBJ1-5
V: TRBV7-3
size: .
DNA: TGTGCCAGCAGCCAGCGAGGGGGTAGCAATCAGCCCCAGCATTTT
CDR3: CASSQRGGSNQPQHF

D: .
J: TRBJ1-1
V: TRBV7-2
size: .
DNA: TGTGCCAGCTGCAGCCAGGGGAACACTGAAGCTTTCTTT
CDR3: CASCSQGNTEAFF

D: .
J: TRBJ1-2
V: TRBV18
size: .
DNA: TGTGCCAGCTCACCACTCGGCGATGGCTACACCTTC
CDR3: CASSPLGDGYTF

D: .
J: TRBJ1-5
V: TRBV5-1
size: .
DNA: TGCGCCAGTAGGCAGGGGTTGAGCAATCAGCCCCAGCATTTT
CDR3: CASRQGLSNQPQHF

D: .
J: TRBJ2-3
V: TRBV7-3
size: .
DNA: TGTGCCAGCAGTCGTAGCGTCACAGATACGCAGTATTTT
CDR3: CASSRSVTDTQYF

D: .
J: TRBJ2-6
V: TRBV4-3
size: .
DNA: TGCGCCAGCAGTGTTGAGACTGGGGCCAACGTCCTGACTTTC
CDR3: CASSVETGANVLTF

D: .
J: TRBJ1-2
V: TRBV6-5
size: .
DNA: TGTGCCAGCAGTACAGGGTTTGGCTATGGCTACACCTTC
CDR3: CASSTGFGYGYTF

D: .
J: TRBJ2-1
V: TRBV5-4
size: .
DNA: TGTGCCAGCAGCCCTCGGTTAGTATTCCGATACAATGAGCAGTTCTTC
CDR3: CASSPRLVFRYNEQFF

D: .
J: TRBJ1-1
V: TRBV7-9
size: .
DNA: TGTGCCAGCAGCTTAACTTCTAACACTGAAGCTTTCTTT
CDR3: CASSLTSNTEAFF

D: .
J: TRBJ2-1
V: TRBV9
size: once
DNA: TGTGCCAGCAGCGTAGAAGGGGGAGAACGGACGCAGTTCTTC
CDR3: CASSVEGGERTQFF

D: TRBD2
J: TRBJ2-1
V: TRBV5-1
size: .
DNA: TGCGCCAGCAGCTCCCAGGGAGCGGGAGTTGAGCAGTTCTTC
CDR3: CASSSQGAGVEQFF

D: .
J: TRBJ1-6
V: TRBV4-1
size: .
DNA: TGCGCCAGCAGCCAAGATGGGGCAGGTGGTAATTCACCCCTCCACTTT
CDR3: CASSQDGAGGNSPLHF

D: .
J: TRBJ1-5
V: TRBV19
size: .
DNA: TGTGCCAGTAGTACCGAAGGAGGGAGGGAGGGTCCCTCGCTAGGGCAGCCCCAGCATTTT
CDR3: CASSTEGGREGPSLGQPQHF

D: TRBD1
J: TRBJ1-6
V: TRBV5-4
size: .
DNA: TGTGCCAGCAGCTCGGGGGACAGGTATAATTCACCCCTCCACTTT
CDR3: CASSSGDRYNSPLHF

D: TRBD2
J: TRBJ2-1
V: TRBV24-1
size: .
DNA: TGTGCCACCAGTGATTTGCCCGGAGCCGGCGGGAGTGGGGATGAGCAGTTCTTC
CDR3: CATSDLPGAGGSGDEQFF

D: TRBD2
J: TRBJ2-2
V: TRBV2
size: .
DNA: TGTGCCAGCAGGCCCACTAGCGGGAATGGCGGGGAGCTGTTTTTT
CDR3: CASRPTSGNGGELFF

D: .
J: TRBJ2-1
V: TRBV6-2/TRBV6-3
size: .
DNA: TGTGCCAGCAGTTATGGGGGATACGAGCAGTTCTTC
CDR3: CASSYGGYEQFF

D: TRBD1
J: TRBJ1-5
V: TRBV18
size: .
DNA: TGTGCCAGCTCACCCGGACAGGGGCATCAGCCCCAGCATTTT
CDR3: CASSPGQGHQPQHF

D: .
J: TRBJ2-2
V: TRBV11-3
size: .
DNA: TGTGCCAGCAGCTCAGAGGTCAGGGCGGACTGGCCCGGGGAGCTGTTTTTT
CDR3: CASSSEVRADWPGELFF

D: .
J: TRBJ2-6
V: TRBV10-2
size: once
DNA: TGCGCCAGCAGAGCCTTTGGGGCCAACGTCCTGACTTTC
CDR3: CASRAFGANVLTF

D: .
J: TRBJ2-6
V: TRBV10-1
size: .
DNA: TGCGCCAGCAGTGAGTCGGTCTTCGCAGCCTCTGGGGCCAACGTCCTGACTTTC
CDR3: CASSESVFAASGANVLTF

D: .
J: TRBJ2-5
V: TRBV20-1
size: once
DNA: TGCAGTGCTATCCTCGGTGGGACCCAGTACTTC
CDR3: CSAILGGTQYF

D: TRBD1
J: TRBJ1-3
V: TRBV18
size: .
DNA: TGTGCCAGCTCGGGACAGGGAAGAAACACCATATATTTT
CDR3: CASSGQGRNTIYF

D: TRBD1
J: TRBJ1-5
V: TRBV10-3
size: .
DNA: TGTGCCATCAGCCCCGACAGGGTAAGCAATCAGCCCCAGCATTTT
CDR3: CAISPDRVSNQPQHF

D: TRBD1
J: TRBJ1-1
V: TRBV5-6
size: few
DNA: TGTGCCACCAGGGGGGGCCATACAGGGAACACTGAAGCTTTCTTT
CDR3: CATRGGHTGNTEAFF

D: .
J: TRBJ2-5
V: TRBV9
size: .
DNA: TGTGCCAGCAGCGTAGCGGGGGGCCTTCAAGAGACCCAGTACTTC
CDR3: CASSVAGGLQETQYF

D: .
J: TRBJ1-2
V: TRBV14
size: .
DNA: TGTGCCAGCAGCCAAGTCGGCGGGGGCCCCTATGGCTACACCTTC
CDR3: CASSQVGGGPYGYTF

D: .
J: TRBJ2-1
V: TRBV21-1
size: .
DNA: TGTGCCCCAAGAGGGATCGGCGGACCTCGCTACAATGAGCAGTTCTTC
CDR3: CAPRGIGGPRYNEQFF

D: .
J: TRBJ2-3
V: TRBV15
size: once
DNA: TGTGCCACCAGCAACAGAGTGGCAGATACGCAGTATTTT
CDR3: CATSNRVADTQYF

D: .
J: TRBJ1-1
V: TRBV7-2
size: .
DNA: TGTGCCAGCAGCTTATCTTGGGGAAACACTGAAGCTTTCTTT
CDR3: CASSLSWGNTEAFF

D: TRBD1
J: TRBJ1-2
V: TRBV5-6
size: .
DNA: TGTGCCAGCAGCGGGGAGACAGGGGCGGCACCGCGGTTCTATGGCTACACCTTC
CDR3: CASSGETGAAPRFYGYTF

D: .
J: TRBJ2-7
V: TRBV29-1
size: once
DNA: TGCAGCGTTAAGTCGGACCTACCCCCCTACGAGCAGTACTTC
CDR3: CSVKSDLPPYEQYF

D: .
J: TRBJ1-4
V: TRBV30
size: .
DNA: TGTGCCTGGAGTGTCGGAGGGGGACTTAATGAAAAACTGTTTTTT
CDR3: CAWSVGGGLNEKLFF